This T cell receptor (beta chain) was found in a study of vaccination and CD4 T cells after COVID-19. Treatment given: roughly ten-day PBMC culture with coronavirus spike peptide pools or control peptides (ViraFEST assay). Positive PCR tests were logged from March through December 2020, ahead of US Alpha, Beta and Delta variants. IL-2 (roughly 9.3 IU/ml) and peptide pools (around 10 ug/ml) were added to cultures of two million PBMCs per well. Germline CDR1 and CDR2: DFQATT and SNEGSKA (reference sequence). This CDR3 has 18 amino acids. V shed 3 bases and J 1 base; nucleotides not matched to a gene: 15. Notes on the study in general: The appearance of a median approximately 84% of reactive clones in convalescent patients occurred only post-vaccination.

CD4+ T cells that had been cultured provided DNA sequenced with the Oncomine TCR Beta short-read assay. TCRdb re-called the PCR reads through MiXCR, storing one row per CDR3 protein. Here the sample spans 9,500 to 15,000 distinct CDR3 sequences, around 50% being singletons. A word on this clonotype: The antigen is unknown.

The source of this sequence is a human donor who had recovered from COVID-19. The sequencing sample was made of CD4+ T cells from blood, cultured in vitro. The chain links TRBV20-1 to TRBJ2-1; 7 positions agree with TRBD1. This CDR3 is CSARNRQGVGDSYNEQFF. CDR3 DNA sequence: TGCAGTGCTAGGAATAGGCAGGGGGTTGGGGATTCCTACAATGAGCAGTTCTTC.